This T cell receptor beta chain was retrieved from a study of cytomegalovirus exposure and HLA in healthy donors. Turning to the study itself: Unique TCR beta sequences numbering about 100 million came from around 180 million T cells in an earlier analysis.

In this sample, this clone turned up a few times. What it binds is not known. A multiplex PCR was run with 60 Vbeta primers and 13 Jbeta primers. Using immunoSEQ multiplex PCR, the repertoire was profiled, and TCRdb retains in-frame clones only, with some absent. Counted here are some 170,000 clones, around 75% occurring once; the ten biggest clones make up 2.5% to 3%. General study points: TCR beta sequences numbering under 20,000 were associated with HLA alleles at 0.05 false discovery rate in a later analysis.

Germline V gives CDR1 SGHNT, CDR2 YYREEE (reference sequence). This CDR3 spans 14 amino acids. V shed 4 bases and J 5 bases; nucleotides not matched to a gene: 8. Source material: PBMCs. The TCR sequence derives from a female donor in good health and CMV-seronegative. The chain carries TRBV5-4 and TRBJ2-5, with 7 positions matching TRBD1. The CDR3, as DNA: TGTGCCAGCAGCCGAACAGGGGTTGAGGAGACCCAGTACTTC. Amino acids: CASSRTGVEETQYF.